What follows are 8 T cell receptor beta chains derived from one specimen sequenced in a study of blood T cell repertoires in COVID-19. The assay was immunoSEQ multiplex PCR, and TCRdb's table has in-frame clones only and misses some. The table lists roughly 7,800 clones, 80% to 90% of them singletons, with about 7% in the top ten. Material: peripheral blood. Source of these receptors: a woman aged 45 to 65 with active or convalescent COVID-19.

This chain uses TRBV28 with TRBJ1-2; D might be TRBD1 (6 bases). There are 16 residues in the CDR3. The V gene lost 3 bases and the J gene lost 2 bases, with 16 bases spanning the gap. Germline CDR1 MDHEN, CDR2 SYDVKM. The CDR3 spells CASSFHGQSSNYGYTF. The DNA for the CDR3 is TGTGCCAGCAGTTTCCACGGACAGTCCAGCAACTATGGCTACACCTTC.

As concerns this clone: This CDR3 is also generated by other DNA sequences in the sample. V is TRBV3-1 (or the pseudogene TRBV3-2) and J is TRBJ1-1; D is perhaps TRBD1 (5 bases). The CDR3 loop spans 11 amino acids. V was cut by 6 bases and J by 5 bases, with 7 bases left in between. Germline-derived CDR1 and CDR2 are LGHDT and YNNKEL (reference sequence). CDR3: CASRGGTEAFF. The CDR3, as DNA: TGTGCCAGCAGGGGGGGAACTGAAGCTTTCTTT.

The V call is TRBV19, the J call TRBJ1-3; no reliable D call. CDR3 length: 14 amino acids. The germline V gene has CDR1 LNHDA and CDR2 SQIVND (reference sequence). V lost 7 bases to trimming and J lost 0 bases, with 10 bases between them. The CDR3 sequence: CASTLGGSGNTIYF. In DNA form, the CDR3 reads TGTGCCAGTACCCTAGGTGGCTCTGGAAACACCATATATTTT.

The CDR3 coding sequence is TGTGCCAGCAGTTACGACGGCGGGAGCTTTAATGAGCAGTTCTTC. It translates to CASSYDGGSFNEQFF. The rearrangement links TRBV6-2 or TRBV6-3 to TRBJ2-1, with 7 bases aligning to TRBD2. The CDR3 has 15 residues. Germline loops: CDR1 MNHEY, CDR2 SVGEGT. With V trimmed by 2 bases and J by 7 bases, 8 bases remained unmatched.

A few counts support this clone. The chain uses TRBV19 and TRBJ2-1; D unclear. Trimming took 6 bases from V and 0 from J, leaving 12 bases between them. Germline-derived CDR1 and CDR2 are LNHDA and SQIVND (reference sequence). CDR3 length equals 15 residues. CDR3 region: CASSLRWSSYNEQFF. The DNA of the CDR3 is TGTGCCAGTAGCCTCCGTTGGAGCTCCTACAATGAGCAGTTCTTC.

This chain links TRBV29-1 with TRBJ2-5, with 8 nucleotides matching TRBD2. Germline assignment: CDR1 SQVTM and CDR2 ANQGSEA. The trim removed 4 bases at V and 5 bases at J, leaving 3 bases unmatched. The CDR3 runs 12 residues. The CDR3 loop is CSVGAGAETQYF. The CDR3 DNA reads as TGCAGCGTTGGAGCGGGAGCTGAGACCCAGTACTTC.

Written as DNA, the CDR3 is TGCGCCAGCAGTCAATCGGTGCGGGGAATAGCCAAAAACATTCAGTACTTC. It yields the protein CASSQSVRGIAKNIQYF. The chain recombines TRBV23-1 with TRBJ2-4; D is perhaps TRBD2 (6 bases). TRBV23-1 is an ORF for which the function is uncertain. This CDR3 spans 17 amino acids. V dropped 0 bases and J dropped 0 bases, with 12 bases sitting between them.

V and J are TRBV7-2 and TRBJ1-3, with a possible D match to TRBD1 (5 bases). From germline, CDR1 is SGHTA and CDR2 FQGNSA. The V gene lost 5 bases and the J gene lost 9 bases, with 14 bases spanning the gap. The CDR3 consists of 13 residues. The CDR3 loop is CASSAGSPPTIYF. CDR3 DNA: TGTGCCAGCAGCGCAGGGTCCCCTCCCACCATATATTTT. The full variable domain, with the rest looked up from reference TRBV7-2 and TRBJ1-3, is GAGVSQSPSNKVTEKGKDVELRCDPISGHTALYWYRQSLGQGLEFLIYFQGNSAPDKSGLPSDRFSAERTGGSVSTLTIQRTQQEDSAVYLCASSAGSPPTIYFGEGSWLTVV.